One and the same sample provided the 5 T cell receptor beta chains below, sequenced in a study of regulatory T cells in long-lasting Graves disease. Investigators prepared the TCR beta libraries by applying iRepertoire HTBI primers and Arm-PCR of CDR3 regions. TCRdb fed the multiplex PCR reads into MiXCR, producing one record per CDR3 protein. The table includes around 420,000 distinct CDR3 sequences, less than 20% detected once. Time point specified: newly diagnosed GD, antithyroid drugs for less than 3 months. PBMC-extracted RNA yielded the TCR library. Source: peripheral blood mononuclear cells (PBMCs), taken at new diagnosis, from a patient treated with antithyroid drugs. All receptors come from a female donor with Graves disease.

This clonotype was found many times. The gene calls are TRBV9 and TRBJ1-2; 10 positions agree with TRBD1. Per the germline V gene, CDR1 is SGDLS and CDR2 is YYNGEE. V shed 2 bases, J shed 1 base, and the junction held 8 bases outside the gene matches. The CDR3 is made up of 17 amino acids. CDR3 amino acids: CASSVIDRGLLNYGYTF. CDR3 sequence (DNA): TGTGCCAGCAGCGTTATCGACAGGGGGCTTCTTAACTATGGCTACACCTTC.

In nucleotides, the CDR3 is TGCGCCAGCAGCACCCGACTAGCGGGTCCAAAAGAGACCCAGTACTTC. This gives the protein CASSTRLAGPKETQYF. The chain couples TRBV5-1 to TRBJ2-5, with TRBD2 matching 10 bases. V gave up 4 bases and J gave up 3 bases; unmatched junction bases: 9. Germline V gene sequence: CDR1 SGHRS, CDR2 YFSETQ. This CDR3 is 16 amino acids long.

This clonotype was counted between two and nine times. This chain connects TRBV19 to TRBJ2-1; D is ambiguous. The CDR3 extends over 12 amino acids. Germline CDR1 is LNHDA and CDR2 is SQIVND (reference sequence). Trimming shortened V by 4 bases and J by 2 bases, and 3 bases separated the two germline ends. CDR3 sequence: CASSTPYNEQFF. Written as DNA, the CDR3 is TGTGCCAGTAGTACCCCCTACAATGAGCAGTTCTTC.

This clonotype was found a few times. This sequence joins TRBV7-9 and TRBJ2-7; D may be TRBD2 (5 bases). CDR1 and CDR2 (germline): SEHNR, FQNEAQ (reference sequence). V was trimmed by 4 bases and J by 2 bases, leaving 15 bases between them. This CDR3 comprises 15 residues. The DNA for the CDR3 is TGTGCCAGCAGCTCGGGGTTGAGGCTTCCCTACGAGCAGTACTTC. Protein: CASSSGLRLPYEQYF.

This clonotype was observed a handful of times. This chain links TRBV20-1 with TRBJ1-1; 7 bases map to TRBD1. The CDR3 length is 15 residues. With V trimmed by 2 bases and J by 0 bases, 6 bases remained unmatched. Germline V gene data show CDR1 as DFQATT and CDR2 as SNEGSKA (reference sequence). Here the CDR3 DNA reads TGCAGTGCTAGACCCCCGGGACAGATGAACACTGAAGCTTTCTTT. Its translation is CSARPPGQMNTEAFF.